The T cell receptor beta chain under discussion was sequenced for a study of cytomegalovirus exposure and HLA in healthy donors. Study-level points and caveats: The number of N-insertions in an Asian-associated ancestry cluster was reportedly below the 666-donor mean in a later analysis.

PCR amplification relied on 60 Vbeta primers (plus 13 Jbeta primers). As originally analysed: Tens of millions of unique TCR beta chains, 9 million to 12 million shared, were counted in a later analysis. Data came from immunoSEQ multiplex PCR; TCRdb stores just in-frame clones and leaves some out. V and J calls and clone size are as listed in that table; D and trimming were resolved from the DNA. The sample records 180,000 or so clones, around 77% being singletons. As regards this clone: What it binds is unknown.

The germline CDR1 and CDR2 sequences are SNHLY and FYNNEI. V lost 1 base, J lost 6 bases, and 15 bases lay in between. The CDR3 consists of 15 residues. Sequencing was done on a sample of PBMCs. V usage is TRBV2 and J usage is TRBJ1-1; D perhaps matches TRBD1 (5 bases). The TCR comes from a woman in her thirties in good health and CMV-seronegative. The CDR3 region is CASSEEAAGTPEAFF. The CDR3 DNA reads TGTGCCAGCAGTGAAGAAGCAGCGGGGACGCCTGAAGCTTTCTTT.